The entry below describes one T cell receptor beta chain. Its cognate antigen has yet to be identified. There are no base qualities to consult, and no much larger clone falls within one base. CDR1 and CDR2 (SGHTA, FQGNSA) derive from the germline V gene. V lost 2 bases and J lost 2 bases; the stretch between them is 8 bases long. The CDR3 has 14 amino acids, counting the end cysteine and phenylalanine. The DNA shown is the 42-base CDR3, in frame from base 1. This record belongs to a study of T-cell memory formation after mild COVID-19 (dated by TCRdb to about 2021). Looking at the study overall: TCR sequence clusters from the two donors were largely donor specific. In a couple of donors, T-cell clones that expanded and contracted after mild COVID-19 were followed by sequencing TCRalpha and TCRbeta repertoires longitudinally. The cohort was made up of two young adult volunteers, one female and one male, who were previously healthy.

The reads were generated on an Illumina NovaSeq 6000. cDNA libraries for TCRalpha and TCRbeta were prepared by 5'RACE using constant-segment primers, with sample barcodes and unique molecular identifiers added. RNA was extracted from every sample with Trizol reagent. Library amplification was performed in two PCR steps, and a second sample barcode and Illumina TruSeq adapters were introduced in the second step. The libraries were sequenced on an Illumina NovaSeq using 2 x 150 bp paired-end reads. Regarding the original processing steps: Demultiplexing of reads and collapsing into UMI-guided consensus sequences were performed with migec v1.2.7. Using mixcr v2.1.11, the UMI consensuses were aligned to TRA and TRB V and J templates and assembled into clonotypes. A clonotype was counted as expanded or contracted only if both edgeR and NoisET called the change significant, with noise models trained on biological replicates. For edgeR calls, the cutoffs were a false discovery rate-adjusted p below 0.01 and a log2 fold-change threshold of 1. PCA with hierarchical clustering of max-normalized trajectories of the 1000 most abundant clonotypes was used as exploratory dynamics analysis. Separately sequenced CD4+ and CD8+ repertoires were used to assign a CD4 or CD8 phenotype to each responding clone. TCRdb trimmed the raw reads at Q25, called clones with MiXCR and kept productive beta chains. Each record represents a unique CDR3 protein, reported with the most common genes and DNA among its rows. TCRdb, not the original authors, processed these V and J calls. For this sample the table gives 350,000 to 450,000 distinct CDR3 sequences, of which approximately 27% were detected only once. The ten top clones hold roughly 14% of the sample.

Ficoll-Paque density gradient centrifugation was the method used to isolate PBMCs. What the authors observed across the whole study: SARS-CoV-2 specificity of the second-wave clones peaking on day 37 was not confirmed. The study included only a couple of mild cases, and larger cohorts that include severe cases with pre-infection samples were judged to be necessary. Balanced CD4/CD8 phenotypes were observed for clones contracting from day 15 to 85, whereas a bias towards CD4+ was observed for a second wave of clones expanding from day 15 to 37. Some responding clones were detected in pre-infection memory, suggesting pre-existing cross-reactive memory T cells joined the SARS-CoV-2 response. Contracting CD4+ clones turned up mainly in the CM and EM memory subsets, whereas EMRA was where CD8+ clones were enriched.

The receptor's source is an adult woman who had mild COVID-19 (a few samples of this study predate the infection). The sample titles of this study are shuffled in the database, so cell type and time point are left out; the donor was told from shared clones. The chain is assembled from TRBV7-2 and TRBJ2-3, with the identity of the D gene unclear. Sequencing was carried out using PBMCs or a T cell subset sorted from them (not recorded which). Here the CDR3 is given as CASSLSDITDTQYF. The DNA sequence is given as TGTGCCAGCAGCTTATCAGATATCACAGATACGCAGTATTTT.